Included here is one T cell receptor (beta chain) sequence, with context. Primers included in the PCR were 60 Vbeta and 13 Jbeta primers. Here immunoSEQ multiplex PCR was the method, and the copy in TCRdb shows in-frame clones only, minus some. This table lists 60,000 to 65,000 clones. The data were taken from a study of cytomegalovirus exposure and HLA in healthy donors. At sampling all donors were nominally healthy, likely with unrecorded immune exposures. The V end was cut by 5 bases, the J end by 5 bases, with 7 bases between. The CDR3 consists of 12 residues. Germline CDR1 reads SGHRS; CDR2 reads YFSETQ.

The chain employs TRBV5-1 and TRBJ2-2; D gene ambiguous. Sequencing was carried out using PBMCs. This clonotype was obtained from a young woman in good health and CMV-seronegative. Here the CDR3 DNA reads TGCGCCAGCAGGACTCGTACCGGGGAGCTGTTTTTT. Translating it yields CASRTRTGELFF.